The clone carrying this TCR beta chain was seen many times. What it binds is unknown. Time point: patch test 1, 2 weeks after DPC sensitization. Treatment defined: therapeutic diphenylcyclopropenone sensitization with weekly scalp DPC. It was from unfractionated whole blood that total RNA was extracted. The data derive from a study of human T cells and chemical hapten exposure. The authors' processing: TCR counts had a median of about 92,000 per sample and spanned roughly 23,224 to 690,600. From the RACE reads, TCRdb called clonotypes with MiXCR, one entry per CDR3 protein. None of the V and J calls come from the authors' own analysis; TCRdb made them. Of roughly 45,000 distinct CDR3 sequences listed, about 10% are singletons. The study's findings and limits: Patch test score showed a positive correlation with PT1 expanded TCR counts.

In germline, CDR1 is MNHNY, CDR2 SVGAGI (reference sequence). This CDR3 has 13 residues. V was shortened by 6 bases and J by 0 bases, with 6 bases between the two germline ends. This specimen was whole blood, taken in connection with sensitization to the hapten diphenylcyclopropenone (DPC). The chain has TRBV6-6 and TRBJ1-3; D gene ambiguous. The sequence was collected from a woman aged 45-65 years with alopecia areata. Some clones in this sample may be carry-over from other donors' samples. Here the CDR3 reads CASRSPSGNTIYF. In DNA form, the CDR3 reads TGTGCCAGCAGGAGTCCCTCTGGAAACACCATATATTTT.